These T cell receptor beta chains were read from a single sample in a study of blood T cell repertoires in COVID-19. The assay was immunoSEQ multiplex PCR, and TCRdb's table has in-frame clones only and misses some. This sample has roughly 220,000 clones, with just over 85% found just once. The material sequenced was PBMCs or T cells enriched from blood (not recorded which). Receptor source: a woman between 40 and 55 years old with acute COVID-19. The CDR3 runs from the conserved cysteine through the conserved F or W. The D gene is left open where the match is weak. Not all rows give a size; the values are once, few, many and, for expanded clones, a class.

d_gene	abundance	v_gene	j_gene	CDR3aa	CDR3nt
.	.	TRBV6-5	TRBJ1-2	CASTPERNYGYTF	TGTGCCAGCACCCCGGAGAGGAACTATGGCTACACCTTC
.	.	TRBV20-1	TRBJ2-5	CSANSQETQYF	TGCAGTGCTAACAGTCAAGAGACCCAGTACTTC
.	.	TRBV29-1	TRBJ1-1	CSATPAGNEAFF	TGCAGCGCCACGCCGGCAGGGAACGAAGCTTTCTTT
.	.	TRBV27	TRBJ1-3	CASSLRYSGNTIYF	TGTGCCAGCAGTTTGCGTTACTCTGGAAACACCATATATTTT
.	.	TRBV7-9	TRBJ1-2	CASSLVKGQYGYTF	TGTGCCAGCAGCTTAGTAAAAGGACAGTATGGCTACACCTTC
TRBD1	.	TRBV9	TRBJ2-5	CASSADRVSETQYF	TGTGCCAGCAGCGCGGACAGGGTTTCAGAGACCCAGTACTTC
.	.	TRBV3-1/TRBV3-2	TRBJ2-1	CASSQDGVQIF	TGTGCCAGCAGCCAAGACGGGGTTCAGATCTTC
TRBD1	.	TRBV27	TRBJ1-2	CASSSGTGGYYGYTF	TGTGCCAGCAGTTCTGGTACAGGGGGCTACTATGGCTACACCTTC
.	.	TRBV20-1	TRBJ2-1	CSASHGSYNEQFF	TGCAGTGCTAGTCACGGGAGCTACAATGAGCAGTTCTTC
.	few	TRBV7-8	TRBJ1-1	CASSQERVLPNTEAFF	TGTGCCAGCAGCCAGGAGAGGGTTCTCCCTAACACTGAAGCTTTCTTT
.	few	TRBV2	TRBJ1-5	CASSLQGSNQPQHF	TGTGCCAGCAGTTTACAGGGTAGCAATCAGCCCCAGCATTTT
.	.	TRBV10-3	TRBJ2-1	CAISETDNEQFF	TGTGCCATCAGTGAAACTGACAATGAGCAGTTCTTC
.	few	TRBV6-5	TRBJ1-1	CASSYEYRGAAEAFF	TGTGCCAGCAGTTACGAATATCGGGGGGCGGCTGAAGCTTTCTTT
.	once	TRBV19	TRBJ1-1	CASSITGNTEAFF	TGTGCCAGTAGTATTACAGGGAACACTGAAGCTTTCTTT
.	.	TRBV5-6	TRBJ1-2	CASSNRAGNYGYTF	TGTGCCAGCAGCAACCGCGCGGGGAACTATGGCTACACCTTC
.	.	TRBV7-8	TRBJ1-6	CASSLRRENSPLHF	TGTGCCAGCAGCTTGCGGCGAGAAAATTCACCCCTCCACTTT
.	many	TRBV10-1	TRBJ2-3	CASSGGLTDTQYF	TGCGCCAGCAGTGGAGGGCTGACAGATACGCAGTATTTT
TRBD2	.	TRBV2	TRBJ2-1	CASRFTSGVLPYNEQFF	TGTGCCAGCAGGTTCACTAGCGGGGTTCTACCCTACAATGAGCAGTTCTTC
.	.	TRBV19	TRBJ1-5	CASSIVGDRSNQPQHF	TGTGCCAGTAGTATAGTTGGAGACAGAAGCAATCAGCCCCAGCATTTT
TRBD1	.	TRBV7-6	TRBJ2-2	CASSLATGQGAWTGELFF	TGTGCCAGCAGCTTAGCTACCGGACAGGGGGCGTGGACCGGGGAGCTGTTTTTT
.	.	TRBV2	TRBJ2-2	CASSEERASTGELFF	TGTGCCAGCAGTGAAGAGAGGGCAAGCACCGGGGAGCTGTTTTTT
TRBD1	.	TRBV2	TRBJ1-2	CASKSDRLGYGYTF	TGTGCCAGCAAATCGGACAGGCTGGGTTATGGCTACACCTTC
.	.	TRBV2	TRBJ2-5	CASIEGGETQYF	TGTGCCAGCATTGAGGGCGGGGAGACCCAGTACTTC
.	.	TRBV7-9	TRBJ1-3	CASSPVSTGNTIYF	TGTGCCAGCAGCCCCGTGAGTACTGGAAACACCATATATTTT
.	.	TRBV6-5	TRBJ1-2	CASRNGGAYGYTF	TGTGCCAGCAGAAACGGGGGGGCCTATGGCTACACCTTC
.	.	TRBV5-5	TRBJ1-2	CASSDRTGNGYTF	TGTGCCAGCAGCGACCGAACAGGGAATGGCTACACCTTC
TRBD2	once	TRBV2	TRBJ2-2	CASSPLLAGGTGNTGELFF	TGTGCCAGCAGCCCTCTTCTAGCGGGGGGGACCGGGAACACCGGGGAGCTGTTTTTT
.	few	TRBV10-3	TRBJ1-6	CAISESTSSYNSPLHF	TGTGCCATCAGTGAGTCTACGAGCTCCTATAATTCACCCCTCCACTTT
TRBD2	.	TRBV2	TRBJ2-3	CASSELTSGGTDTQYF	TGTGCCAGCAGTGAACTGACTAGCGGGGGGACAGATACGCAGTATTTT
TRBD1	.	TRBV18	TRBJ1-2	CASSVQGDYGYTF	TGTGCCAGCTCAGTACAGGGGGACTATGGCTACACCTTC
TRBD1	.	TRBV19	TRBJ1-5	CASSISVQGARNQPQHF	TGTGCCAGTAGTATATCCGTACAGGGGGCGCGGAATCAGCCCCAGCATTTT
.	.	TRBV5-1	TRBJ2-6	CASSFSVSGANVLTF	TGCGCCAGCAGCTTTTCGGTCTCTGGGGCCAACGTCCTGACTTTC
.	few	TRBV29-1	TRBJ1-1	CSVEESVAEAFF	TGCAGCGTTGAAGAGTCCGTAGCTGAAGCTTTCTTT
.	few	TRBV19	TRBJ1-1	CASSIAGKGDTEAFF	TGTGCCAGTAGTATAGCAGGGAAAGGGGACACTGAAGCTTTCTTT
.	once	TRBV2	TRBJ1-5	CASRAPGEKNQPQHF	TGTGCCAGCAGGGCCCCAGGGGAGAAGAATCAGCCCCAGCATTTT
.	.	TRBV5-1	TRBJ1-6	CASSLGRGPSPLHF	TGCGCCAGCAGCTTGGGGCGGGGTCCTTCACCCCTCCACTTT
TRBD1	.	TRBV27	TRBJ1-2	CASSSIGTDLYGYTF	TGTGCCAGCAGTTCAATAGGGACAGACCTCTATGGCTACACCTTC
.	.	TRBV29-1	TRBJ1-2	CSVDYWGDGYTF	TGCAGCGTTGATTACTGGGGAGATGGCTACACCTTC
.	.	TRBV19	TRBJ1-2	CASRHTGGIYGYTF	TGTGCCAGTAGGCATACCGGGGGAATTTATGGCTACACCTTC
.	.	TRBV6-5	TRBJ1-3	CASKGGSSGNTIYF	TGTGCCAGCAAAGGGGGAAGCTCTGGAAACACCATATATTTT
TRBD1	.	TRBV6-1	TRBJ1-2	CASSEGGTVYGYTF	TGTGCCAGCAGTGAAGGGGGGACAGTATATGGCTACACCTTC
.	.	TRBV20-1	TRBJ2-3	CSAQHYTQYF	TGCAGTGCTCAACATTATACGCAGTATTTT
TRBD2	.	TRBV9	TRBJ2-1	CASSVEAGGLVNEQFF	TGTGCCAGCAGCGTAGAGGCGGGGGGGCTAGTAAATGAGCAGTTCTTC
TRBD1	.	TRBV7-3	TRBJ1-1	CASSQGTGGFTEAFF	TGTGCCAGCAGCCAAGGGACAGGGGGCTTCACTGAAGCTTTCTTT
.	once	TRBV19	TRBJ2-1	CASSATLEYEQFF	TGTGCCAGTAGTGCCACCCTAGAATATGAGCAGTTCTTC
.	.	TRBV18	TRBJ1-1	CASSLGGNTEAFF	TGTGCCAGCTCACTCGGTGGGAACACTGAAGCTTTCTTT
TRBD1	.	TRBV7-9	TRBJ1-1	CASSVLGTDSWGAFF	TGTGCCAGCAGCGTGCTAGGGACAGACTCATGGGGAGCTTTCTTT
.	once	TRBV6-5	TRBJ2-5	CASSFRGSLETQYF	TGTGCCAGCAGTTTCAGGGGTTCTCTAGAGACCCAGTACTTC
TRBD1	.	TRBV14	TRBJ1-1	CASSQRTGGVTEAFF	TGTGCCAGCAGCCAAAGGACAGGGGGAGTCACTGAAGCTTTCTTT
TRBD1	.	TRBV24-1	TRBJ1-4	CATSTGGNEKLFF	TGTGCCACCAGCACAGGGGGCAACGAAAAACTGTTTTTT
TRBD1	once	TRBV18	TRBJ1-5	CASSPTGGADQPQHF	TGTGCCAGCTCGCCGACAGGGGGCGCAGATCAGCCCCAGCATTTT
.	.	TRBV6-5	TRBJ2-3	CASSSPRDTQYF	TGTGCCAGCAGTTCCCCTCGAGATACGCAGTATTTT
TRBD1	once	TRBV28	TRBJ1-6	CASSFLTGGNSPLHF	TGTGCCAGCAGTTTCTTAACAGGGGGTAATTCACCCCTCCACTTT
.	once	TRBV4-1	TRBJ2-2	CASSQENSHTGELFF	TGCGCCAGCAGCCAAGAGAATAGCCACACCGGGGAGCTGTTTTTT
TRBD1	.	TRBV29-1	TRBJ2-3	CSVEEVRGQASKF	TGCAGCGTTGAAGAGGTCCGGGGACAGGCCTCTAAATTT
.	.	TRBV2	TRBJ1-1	CASSWDIGNTEAFF	TGTGCCAGCAGTTGGGACATCGGGAACACTGAAGCTTTCTTT
TRBD2	.	TRBV19	TRBJ2-1	CASGEGASSYNEQFF	TGTGCCAGTGGGGAGGGCGCGAGCTCCTACAATGAGCAGTTCTTC